One and the same sample provided the 14 T cell receptor beta chains below, sequenced in a study of T-cell reconstitution after alpha-beta-depleted transplantation in children. TCRbeta library construction was performed incorporating unique molecular identifiers. TCRdb recomputed calls from the PCR reads with MiXCR, one row per CDR3 protein. The sample lists some 350,000 distinct CDR3 sequences; under 20% were seen once. The sequencing here drew on PBMCs, mostly from graft donor cells, taken 360 days after TCRalphabeta/CD19-depleted stem cell transplant. These receptors all stem from a male patient aged 2 to 10 who had a stem cell transplant for acute lymphoblastic leukemia, so the T cells may come from the graft donor.

The V and J genes are TRBV4-3 and TRBJ1-6, with a weak D call TRBD1 (5 bases). The CDR3 has 19 residues. Trimming took 4 bases from V and 8 from J, leaving 27 bases between them. Germline V gene lookup returns CDR1 LGHNA and CDR2 YSLEER. As DNA, the CDR3 is TGCGCCAGCAGCCCCGTCCCCCTGGTATCTGGGACGGGGGATTCACCCCTCCACTTT. This encodes CASSPVPLVSGTGDSPLHF.

This clonotype was seen only a few times. The chain carries TRBV12-3 or TRBV12-4 and TRBJ2-7, with TRBD1 identical over 12 bases. This CDR3 comprises 16 residues. V lost 5 bases, J lost 6 bases, and 11 bases stayed unmatched. CDR3 sequence (DNA): TGTGCCAGCAGTCGGACACGGGGACAGGGGGCCGGCGAGCAGTACTTC. This gives the protein CASSRTRGQGAGEQYF.

This chain joins TRBV15 and TRBJ1-3; no clear D. With 0 bases removed from V and 0 bases from J, the gap between germline ends came to 12 bases. The CDR3 has 17 amino acids. Germline V CDR1 and CDR2: LNHNV, YYDKDF (reference sequence). Here the CDR3 reads CATSRDYPADSGNTIYF. As DNA, the CDR3 is TGTGCCACCAGCAGAGATTATCCAGCAGACTCTGGAAACACCATATATTTT.

This clonotype has at least ten counts. The V and J genes are TRBV5-1 and TRBJ2-1; 12 bases are shared with TRBD2. Germline assignment: CDR1 SGHRS and CDR2 YFSETQ. This CDR3 region has 20 residues. Trimming removed 3 bases from V and 0 bases from J; junction bases left unmatched: 13. Here the CDR3 reads CASSSQPTSGGRSSYNEQFF. The CDR3, as DNA: TGCGCCAGCAGCTCTCAACCGACTAGCGGGGGACGATCCTCCTACAATGAGCAGTTCTTC. Full variable domain (outside the CDR3, taken from reference TRBV5-1 and TRBJ2-1): KAGVTQTPRYLIKTRGQQVTLSCSPISGHRSVSWYQQTPGQGLQFLFEYFSETQRNKGNFPGRFSGRQFSNSRSEMNVSTLELGDSALYLCASSSQPTSGGRSSYNEQFFGPGTRLTVL.

This clonotype was seen more than once but under ten times. The CDR3 region has the DNA TGTGCCATCAGTGAGTCAGGGGCTAGGCGTGAGACCCAGTACTTC. Its protein is CAISESGARRETQYF. The chain employs TRBV10-3 and TRBJ2-5; D perhaps matches TRBD1 (5 bases). CDR3 size: 15 residues. V lost 0 bases and J lost 5, with 13 bases in between. Looked up from germline, CDR1 is ENHRY and CDR2 is SYGVKD.

The sample holds a few counts of this clonotype. The chain combines TRBV30 with TRBJ1-3; 7 bases match TRBD1. The CDR3 contains 15 residues. CDR1 and CDR2 (germline): GTSNPN, SVGIG (reference sequence). Trimming cost V 0 bases and J 1 base; bases outside gene matches: 3. As DNA, the CDR3 is TGTGCCTGGAGTGTGGGACAGTTATCTGGAAACACCATATATTTT. It encodes CAWSVGQLSGNTIYF.

The chain links TRBV29-1 to TRBJ1-2; 7 positions match TRBD1. The V gene's germline CDR1 is SQVTM and CDR2 ANQGSEA. The CDR3 consists of 12 residues. After removal of 3 bases from V and 6 bases from J, the junction contained 4 bases not matched to a gene. This chain's CDR3 is CSVDSRGDGYTF. The DNA of the CDR3 is TGCAGCGTTGATAGCAGGGGGGATGGCTACACCTTC.

This clonotype was counted at least ten times. V usage is TRBV7-2 and J usage is TRBJ2-7; 7 bases agree with TRBD1. Germline CDR1 reads SGHTA; CDR2 reads FQGNSA. V shed 1 base and J 4 bases; nucleotides not matched to a gene: 4. The CDR3 spans 14 residues. CDR3 region: CASSLEARGYEQYF. CDR3 bases: TGTGCCAGCAGCTTAGAAGCCAGGGGGTACGAGCAGTACTTC.

V usage is TRBV6-6 and J usage is TRBJ1-4; the D is unclear. V shed 2 bases and J shed 8 bases, with 6 bases lying between them. CDR3 length: 12 amino acids. The V gene's germline CDR1 is MNHNY and CDR2 SVGAGI (reference sequence). CDR3 DNA sequence: TGTGCCAGCAGTTACATTGAAGAAAAACTGTTTTTT. It encodes CASSYIEEKLFF.

This clonotype was recorded at least ten times. This sequence joins TRBV28 and TRBJ2-2; D call uncertain. V lost 3 bases and J lost 6, with 8 bases in between. The CDR3 totals 13 residues. Germline assignment: CDR1 MDHEN and CDR2 SYDVKM. The CDR3 DNA sequence: TGTGCCAGCAGTTTGGACGGGCCCGGGGAGCTGTTTTTT. Translated, it gives CASSLDGPGELFF.

This clonotype has more than one count but fewer than ten. The chain has TRBV11-2 and TRBJ2-1; TRBD1 matches 7 bases. The CDR3 runs to 15 residues. Looked up from germline, CDR1 is SGHAT and CDR2 is FQNNGV. V trimming: 5 bases; J trimming: 8 bases; junction bases outside the gene matches: 12. The CDR3 loop reads CASSPRRTGFYEQFF. Written as DNA, the CDR3 is TGTGCCAGCAGCCCAAGACGGACAGGCTTCTATGAGCAGTTCTTC.

This clonotype was found many times. V is TRBV7-2 and J is TRBJ2-2, with D possibly being TRBD2 (5 bases). CDR1 and CDR2 from the germline V gene are SGHTA and FQGNSA. The CDR3 contains 16 residues. V lost 1 base and J lost 0, with 9 bases in between. The CDR3: CASSLVGEPNTGELFF. For the CDR3, the DNA is TGTGCCAGCAGCTTAGTCGGGGAACCGAACACCGGGGAGCTGTTTTTT.

This clonotype was counted only a few times. J is TRBJ2-1 and V is TRBV7-9; D is perhaps TRBD1 (5 bases). V lost 2 bases and J lost 8, with 13 bases in between. The CDR3 is 14 residues long. The germline CDR1 and CDR2 sequences are SEHNR and FQNEAQ (reference sequence). CDR3: CASSLIQDGDEQFF. The CDR3 DNA is TGTGCCAGCAGCTTAATACAGGATGGGGATGAGCAGTTCTTC.

The chain uses TRBV28 and TRBJ2-3; 7 bases line up with TRBD2. Germline V CDR1 and CDR2: MDHEN, SYDVKM. V lost 6 bases and J lost 4; bases outside the gene matches: 13. The CDR3 is made up of 16 amino acids. CDR3 sequence: CASSRVGGGPADTQYF. The CDR3 DNA follows: TGTGCCAGCAGCCGAGTCGGGGGAGGGCCCGCAGATACGCAGTATTTT.